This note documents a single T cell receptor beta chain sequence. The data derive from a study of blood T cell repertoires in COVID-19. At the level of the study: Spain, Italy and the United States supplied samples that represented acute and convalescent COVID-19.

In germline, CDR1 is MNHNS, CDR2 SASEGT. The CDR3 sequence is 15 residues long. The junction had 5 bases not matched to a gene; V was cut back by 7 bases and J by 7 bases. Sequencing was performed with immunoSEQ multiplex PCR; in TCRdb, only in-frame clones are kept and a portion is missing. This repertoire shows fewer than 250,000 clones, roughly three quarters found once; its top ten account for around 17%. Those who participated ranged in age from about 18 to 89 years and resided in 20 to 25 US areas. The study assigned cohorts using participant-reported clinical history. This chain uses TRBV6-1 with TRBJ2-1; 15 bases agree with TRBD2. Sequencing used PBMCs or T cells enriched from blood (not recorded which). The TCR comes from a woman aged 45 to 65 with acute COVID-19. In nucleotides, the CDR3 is TGTGCCAGCACCAGGACTAGCGGGGGGGGGAATGAGCAGTTCTTC. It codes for CASTRTSGGGNEQFF.